The 11 T cell receptor beta chains below were found in one sample sequenced in a study of T cell repertoires in cytomegalovirus infection. One entry per CDR3 protein results from TCRdb running MiXCR on the reads. The table lists around 250,000 distinct CDR3 sequences, about a sixth of them singletons. The sequenced material came from CD8+ T cells from PBMCs. These TCRs come from a human donor in good health (CMV status not recorded). Some clones in this sample may be carry-over from other donors' samples.

This clonotype was counted many times. The chain joins TRBV10-3 to TRBJ1-1, with TRBD1 matching over 7 bases. The germline V gene encodes CDR1 ENHRY and CDR2 SYGVKD. CDR3 size: 14 residues. The ends lost 10 bases at V and 0 bases at J; junction bases unmatched: 8. The CDR3 nucleotides read TGTGCCACTTTGACAGGGAGAATGAACACTGAAGCTTTCTTT. Translating gives CATLTGRMNTEAFF.

Concerning this clonotype itself: The conserved phenylalanine or tryptophan is not found at the CDR3 terminus, so this likely reflects a read error. The V and J genes are TRBV19 and TRBJ1-1, with D possibly being TRBD1 (5 bases). Per the germline V gene, CDR1 is LNHDA and CDR2 is SQIVND (reference sequence). This CDR3 comprises 15 residues. V was trimmed by 7 bases and J by 2 bases, leaving 17 bases between them. The CDR3 nucleotides read TGTGCCAGTAACGTGAGGGGTGCTTTTAACACTGAAGCTTTCGTT. This gives the protein CASNVRGAFNTEAFV.

The chain combines TRBV7-6 with TRBJ2-3; 9 bases map to TRBD2. The CDR3 spans 16 residues. Per the germline V gene, CDR1 is SGHVS and CDR2 is FNYEAQ. Trimming removed 2 bases from V and 5 bases from J; junction bases left unmatched: 8. The CDR3 DNA follows: TGTGCCAGCAGCTTATATTCGGCGGGGGGGCAAGATACGCAGTATTTT. It specifies CASSLYSAGGQDTQYF.

The table lists this clonotype with many counts. The V call is TRBV6-2 or TRBV6-3, the J call TRBJ1-1; D ambiguous. V lost 0 bases and J lost 0, with 5 bases in between. Looked up from germline, CDR1 is MNHEY and CDR2 is SVGEGT. This CDR3 region has 14 residues. CDR3 residues: CASSYSGLNTEAFF. The CDR3 DNA sequence: TGTGCCAGCAGTTACTCTGGCCTGAACACTGAAGCTTTCTTT.

This clonotype was recorded at least ten times. The chain couples TRBV27 to TRBJ1-5; 8 bases align to TRBD1. From germline, CDR1 is MNHEY and CDR2 SMNVEV (reference sequence). V was clipped by 2 bases and J by 7 bases; unmatched bases: 4. This CDR3 comprises 14 residues. The CDR3 region has the DNA TGTGCCAGCAGTTTAAGGACAGGGCGCCAGCCCCAGCATTTT. Its translation: CASSLRTGRQPQHF.

This clonotype appeared many times. The V gene is TRBV7-8, the J gene TRBJ2-5, with D perhaps TRBD1 or TRBD2 (5 bases each). Germline values: CDR1 SGHVS, CDR2 FQNEAQ. CDR3 length: 16 residues. Trimming took 6 bases from V and 4 from J, leaving 21 bases between them. The CDR3 spells CASSLTGIRDRETQYF. The CDR3 DNA is TGTGCCAGCAGTTTGACCGGGATCAGGGATCGAGAGACCCAGTACTTC.

Only a few counts were recorded for this clonotype. The chain employs TRBV5-1 and TRBJ1-1; D is unresolved. V lost 6 bases, J lost 3 bases, and 15 bases lay in between. Germline assignment: CDR1 SGHRS and CDR2 YFSETQ. The CDR3 covers 14 residues. CDR3 bases: TGCGCCAGCACGGTAGGCGGCGGGTACACTGAAGCTTTCTTT. Its translation: CASTVGGGYTEAFF.

This clonotype was recorded at least ten times. This sequence joins TRBV7-9 and TRBJ2-2, with unresolved D. V dropped 3 bases and J dropped 6 bases, with 11 bases sitting between them. The CDR3 spans 14 residues. Per germline, CDR1 SEHNR and CDR2 FQNEAQ (reference sequence). CDR3 residues: CASSLAFGPGELFF. The CDR3 DNA reads as TGTGCCAGCAGCTTGGCGTTTGGCCCCGGGGAGCTGTTTTTT.

This chain joins TRBV5-6 and TRBJ2-2; D tentatively fits TRBD1 or TRBD2 (5 bases each). Germline CDR1 and CDR2: SGHDT and YYEEEE. The CDR3 runs 14 residues. Trimming removed 2 bases at V and 4 bases at J, with 9 bases between. CDR3 nucleotides: TGTGCCAGCAGCTTTTGGGGGTTCACCGGGGAGCTGTTTTTT. Its protein is CASSFWGFTGELFF.

This clonotype has only one observation. J is TRBJ1-1 and V is TRBV20-1, with TRBD1 identical over 9 bases. The J segment lost 10 bases and the V segment lost 2 bases, leaving 8 bases of the junction unmatched. The length of the CDR3 is 13 residues. The germline V gene has CDR1 DFQATT and CDR2 SNEGSKA (reference sequence). CDR3 sequence reads: CSARTQGAQGAFF. The CDR3, as DNA: TGCAGTGCTAGAACACAGGGGGCTCAGGGAGCTTTCTTT.

This clonotype was found a few times. In DNA form, the CDR3 reads TGTGCCAGCAGCGCCAATCTCGTGGGGACTAGCGTAACGAACACCGGGGAGCTGTTTTTT. It is translated as CASSANLVGTSVTNTGELFF. The chain recombines TRBV13 with TRBJ2-2; 10 bases are a match to TRBD2. The germline CDR1 and CDR2 sequences are PRHDT and FYEKMQ (reference sequence). There are 20 residues in the CDR3. The V gene end was trimmed by 5 bases and the J gene end by 0 bases; junction bases not matched to a gene: 15.